Listed here are 21 T cell receptor beta chains from one sample, sequenced in a study of identical twins' blood T cells (dated by TCRdb to 2012 to 2014). The library was prepared using 5' RACE. The reads were generated on an Illumina Genome Analyzer IIx. Clones were called with MiXCR by TCRdb after fastp trimmed the public reads at Q25, and only in-frame beta chains were retained. Each entry merges the rows of one CDR3 protein and shows their most common DNA and genes. Counted in this sample were 400,000 or so distinct CDR3 sequences; about 28% of them appeared once. The ten most abundant clones make up roughly 6.1% of the sample. Sequenced material: PBMCs. The receptors originated from a woman aged 18 to 50 in good health.

Note on this clonotype: A read error is possible here, since a much larger clone lies one base away. V is TRBV2 and J is TRBJ1-1, with D unresolved. The germline V gene encodes CDR1 SNHLY and CDR2 FYNNEI. The CDR3 is 11 residues long. The CDR3 nucleotides are TGTGCCAGCATTGAAAGAACTGAAGCTTTCTTT. As protein: CASIERTEAFF.

The genes are TRBV11-2 and TRBJ2-1; no firm D call. V lost 0 bases and J lost 2, with 8 bases in between. There are 15 residues in the CDR3. The germline V gene encodes CDR1 SGHAT and CDR2 FQNNGV. The CDR3 DNA is TGTGCCAGCAGCTTAGATGGCCGAACCTACAATGAGCAGTTCTTC. Its protein product is CASSLDGRTYNEQFF.

A remark on this clonotype: The junction departs from germline at one end; a sequencing error may be responsible. The chain is built from TRBV12-3 or TRBV12-4 and TRBJ1-3; the D gene is possibly TRBD1 (5 bases). CDR3 length equals 12 residues. The CDR3 here is CASSLPRTNRHF. The CDR3 DNA is TGTGCCAGCAGTTTACCAAGGACAAATAGGCATTTT.

In its sample, this clonotype was seen a few times. The V gene is TRBV5-1, the J gene TRBJ2-2, with 8 bases that match TRBD2. Germline values: CDR1 SGHRS, CDR2 YFSETQ. The CDR3 is 15 amino acids. V shed 1 base, J shed 5 bases, and the junction held 4 bases outside the gene matches. The CDR3: CASSLNPSGTGELFF. CDR3 coding DNA: TGCGCCAGCAGCTTGAACCCTAGCGGGACCGGGGAGCTGTTTTTT.

This chain connects TRBV3-1 to TRBJ1-2, with no clear D. Germline-derived CDR1 and CDR2 are LGHDT and YNNKEL (reference sequence). Trimming cost V 1 base and J 0 bases, with 6 bases left between them. This CDR3 has 14 amino acids. The CDR3 region is CASSQAGANYGYTF. The DNA of the CDR3 is TGTGCCAGCAGCCAAGCAGGTGCTAACTATGGCTACACCTTC.

As concerns this clonotype: One end of the junction fails to match germline, which may point to a read error. This chain connects TRBV30 to TRBJ1-1; possible D gene TRBD1, 5 bases. The CDR3 is made up of 17 amino acids. CDR1 is GTSNPN and CDR2 is SVGIG in the germline V gene (reference sequence). This chain's CDR3 is CAWTPPGQGNMNTESFF. The CDR3 DNA follows: TGTGCCTGGACTCCTCCCGGGCAGGGCAACATGAACACTGAATCTTTCTTT.

The chain carries TRBV6-2 or TRBV6-3 and TRBJ2-2; 7 bases align to TRBD2. V lost 2 bases, J lost 4 bases, and 16 bases stayed unmatched. The CDR3 runs 19 residues. CDR1 is MNHEY, CDR2 SVGEGT, per germline. The CDR3 region is CASSYPVTALAESTGELFF. CDR3 nucleotide sequence: TGTGCCAGCAGTTACCCCGTGACGGCGCTAGCGGAAAGCACCGGGGAGCTGTTTTTT.

With regard to this clonotype: A much more abundant neighbour one base away suggests this may be a read error. This rearrangement joins TRBV6-5 to TRBJ1-4, with D unclear. There are 14 residues in the CDR3. Germline assignment: CDR1 MNHEY and CDR2 SVGAGI. For the CDR3, the DNA is TGTGCCAGCAGTTGGACGGGATCAAATGGAAAACTGTTTTTT. Protein sequence: CASSWTGSNGKLFF.

Notes on this clonotype: The junction does not match germline at one end; this may be a read error. The chain couples TRBV6-6 to TRBJ2-2, with D uncertain. The CDR3 consists of 15 residues. CDR1 is MNHNY, CDR2 SVGAGI, per germline (reference sequence). The CDR3 protein is CGSSYSAVLTGELFF. CDR3 sequence (DNA): TGTGGCAGCAGTTACTCGGCAGTCCTAACCGGGGAGCTGTTTTTT.

This clonotype has a handful of counts. The genes are TRBV29-1 and TRBJ1-1; the D is unclear. CDR1 and CDR2 (germline): SQVTM, ANQGSEA. The length of the CDR3 is 14 residues. The CDR3 sequence is CRAGRSRVNTEAFF. CDR3 DNA: TGCAGAGCCGGCAGAAGTCGCGTGAACACTGAAGCTTTCTTT.

This clonotype was picked up many times. This chain uses TRBV20-1 with TRBJ1-1, with a tentative D call TRBD1 (5 bases). Per the germline V gene, CDR1 is DFQATT and CDR2 is SNEGSKA (reference sequence). The CDR3 consists of 12 residues. With 3 bases removed from V and 1 base from J, the gap between germline ends came to 6 bases. In nucleotides, the CDR3 is TGCAGTGCTAGTGGGGCGAACACTGAAGCTTTCTTT. Its protein is CSASGANTEAFF.

This clonotype was observed at least ten times. V and J are TRBV12-5 and TRBJ1-1, with D unclear. This CDR3 has 13 amino acids. Trimming stripped 4 bases from V and 5 bases from J, with 11 bases between. Germline assignment: CDR1 LGHNT and CDR2 FRNRAP. The CDR3 sequence: CASGSQPWTEAFF. Written as DNA, the CDR3 is TGTGCTAGTGGTTCCCAACCCTGGACTGAAGCTTTCTTT.

The chain uses TRBV6-6 and TRBJ2-1, with 8 bases matching TRBD1. The CDR3 extends over 12 amino acids. With V trimmed by 6 bases and J by 15 bases, 10 bases remained unmatched. CDR1 and CDR2 from the germline V gene are MNHNY and SVGAGI (reference sequence). CDR3 sequence: CASRTFDRGMFF. CDR3 coding DNA: TGTGCCAGCAGGACCTTTGACAGGGGAATGTTCTTC.

This chain uses TRBV20-1 with TRBJ1-2, with unresolved D. The germline gives CDR1 DFQATT, CDR2 SNEGSKA (reference sequence). CDR3 length: 10 amino acids. Trimming took 6 bases from V and 6 from J, leaving 8 bases between them. DNA of the CDR3: TGCAGTGCCCTGACGGATGGCTACACCTTC. Protein product: CSALTDGYTF.

The chain has TRBV4-2 and TRBJ1-2; D uncertain. V lost 1 base to trimming and J lost 1 base, with 13 bases between them. The CDR3 has 16 amino acids. Looked up from germline, CDR1 is LGHNA and CDR2 is YNFKEQ. The CDR3 DNA reads as TGTGCCAGCAGCCAAGTGGGGTCGGAAGTTAACTATGGCTACACCTTC. It specifies CASSQVGSEVNYGYTF.

The rearrangement uses TRBV20-1 and TRBJ2-3; D unresolved. The CDR3 loop spans 15 amino acids. Per germline, CDR1 DFQATT and CDR2 SNEGSKA (reference sequence). Trimming took off 8 bases at V and 4 bases at J, with 22 bases between the two ends. The CDR3 loop is CSSPRTTWAPDTQYF. The CDR3 DNA reads as TGCAGTTCCCCCCGAACCACATGGGCCCCAGATACGCAGTATTTT.

This rearrangement joins TRBV19 to TRBJ1-1; no clear D. In germline, CDR1 is LNHDA, CDR2 SQIVND (reference sequence). CDR3 size: 12 residues. Trimming cost V 1 base and J 8 bases, with 8 bases left between them. The CDR3 spells CASSIGEFEAFF. The DNA of the CDR3 is TGTGCCAGTAGTATAGGTGAGTTCGAAGCTTTCTTT.

In its sample, this clonotype was seen once. This sequence joins TRBV20-1 and TRBJ1-2, with TRBD1 matching 7 bases. The J segment lost 0 bases and the V segment lost 3 bases, leaving 13 bases of the junction unmatched. The CDR3 loop spans 17 amino acids. The germline V gene encodes CDR1 DFQATT and CDR2 SNEGSKA (reference sequence). The CDR3 reads CSARGGTERSSNYGYTF. CDR3 DNA: TGCAGTGCTAGGGGAGGGACAGAGAGATCTTCTAACTATGGCTACACCTTC.

A note on this clonotype: A much larger clone sits a single nucleotide away, making a read error possible. This chain links TRBV2 with TRBJ2-1, with D perhaps matching TRBD2 (6 bases). Germline V CDR1 and CDR2: SNHLY, FYNNEI. V dropped 6 bases and J dropped 9 bases, with 18 bases sitting between them. The CDR3 spans 14 residues. This CDR3 reads CASSVLALKGEQFF. The CDR3 nucleotides read TGTGCCAGCAGCGTCCTAGCGCTGAAGGGTGAGCAGTTCTTC. Based on the CDR3 plus reference TRBV2 and TRBJ2-1, the full variable domain is EPEVTQTPSHQVTQMGQEVILRCVPISNHLYFYWYRQILGQKVEFLVSFYNNEISEKSEIFDDQFSVERPDGSNFTLKIRSTKLEDSAMYFCASSVLALKGEQFFGPGTRLTVL.

This sequence joins TRBV20-1 and TRBJ2-1; TRBD1 matches at 10 bases. Germline-derived CDR1 and CDR2 are DFQATT and SNEGSKA (reference sequence). With V trimmed by 8 bases and J by 7 bases, 14 bases remained unmatched. CDR3 length: 15 amino acids. The CDR3 bases are TGCAGTTGCACCCCCGGGGGACAGGGGAGGAATGAGCAGTTCTTC. Protein: CSCTPGGQGRNEQFF.

About this clonotype itself: A read error may account for a junction end that differs from germline. This chain uses TRBV25-1 with TRBJ2-5; no clear D. This CDR3 spans 11 amino acids. Germline CDR1 is MGHDK and CDR2 is SYGVNS. For the CDR3, the DNA is TGTGTCAGCAGTGAATCGAAGACCCAGTACTTC. Its translation is CVSSESKTQYF. Full variable domain (missing parts from reference TRBV25-1 and TRBJ2-5): EADIYQTPRYLVIGTGKKITLECSQTMGHDKMYWYQQDPGMELHLIHYSYGVNSTEKGDLSSESTVSRIRTEHFPLTLESARPSHTSQYLCVSSESKTQYFGPGTRLLVL.